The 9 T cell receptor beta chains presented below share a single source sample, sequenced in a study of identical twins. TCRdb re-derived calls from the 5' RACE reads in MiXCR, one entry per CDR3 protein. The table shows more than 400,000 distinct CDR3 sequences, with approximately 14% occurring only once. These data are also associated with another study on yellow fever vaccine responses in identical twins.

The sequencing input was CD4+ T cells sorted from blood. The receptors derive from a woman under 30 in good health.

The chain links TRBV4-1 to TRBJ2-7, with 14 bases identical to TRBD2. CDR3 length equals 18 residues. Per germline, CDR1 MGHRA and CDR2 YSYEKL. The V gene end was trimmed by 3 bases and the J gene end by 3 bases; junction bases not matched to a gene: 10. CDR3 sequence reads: CASSQAAGTSGSLYEQYF. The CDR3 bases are TGCGCCAGCAGCCAGGCTGCCGGGACTAGCGGGAGCCTCTACGAGCAGTACTTC.

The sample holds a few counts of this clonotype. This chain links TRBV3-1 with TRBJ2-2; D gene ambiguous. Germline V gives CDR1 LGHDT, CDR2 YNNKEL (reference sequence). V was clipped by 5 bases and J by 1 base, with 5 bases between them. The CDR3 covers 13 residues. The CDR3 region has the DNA TGTGCCAGCAGCTGGATGAACACCGGGGAGCTGTTTTTT. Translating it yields CASSWMNTGELFF.

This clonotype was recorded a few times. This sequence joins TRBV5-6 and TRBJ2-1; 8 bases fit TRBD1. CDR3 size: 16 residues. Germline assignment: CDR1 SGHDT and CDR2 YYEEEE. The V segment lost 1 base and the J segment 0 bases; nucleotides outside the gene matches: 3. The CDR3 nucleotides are TGTGCCAGCAGCTTGACCAGGGGGCCCTCCTACAATGAGCAGTTCTTC. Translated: CASSLTRGPSYNEQFF.

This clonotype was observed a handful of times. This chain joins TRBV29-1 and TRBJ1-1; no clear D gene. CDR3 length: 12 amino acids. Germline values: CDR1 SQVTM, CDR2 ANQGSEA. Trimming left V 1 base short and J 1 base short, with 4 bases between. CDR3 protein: CSVEVTNTEAFF. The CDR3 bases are TGCAGCGTTGAAGTCACGAACACTGAAGCTTTCTTT. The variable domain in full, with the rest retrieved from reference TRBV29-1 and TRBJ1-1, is SAVISQKPSRDICQRGTSLTIQCQVDSQVTMMFWYRQQPGQSLTLIATANQGSEATYESGFVIDKFPISRPNLTFSTLTVSNMSPEDSSIYLCSVEVTNTEAFFGQGTRLTVV.

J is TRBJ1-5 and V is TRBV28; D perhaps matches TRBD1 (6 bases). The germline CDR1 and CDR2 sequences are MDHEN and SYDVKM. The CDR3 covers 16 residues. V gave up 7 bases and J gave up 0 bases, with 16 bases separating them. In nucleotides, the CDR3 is TGTGCCAGCACGAAACAGGGAGTCAATAGCAATCAGCCCCAGCATTTT. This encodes CASTKQGVNSNQPQHF.

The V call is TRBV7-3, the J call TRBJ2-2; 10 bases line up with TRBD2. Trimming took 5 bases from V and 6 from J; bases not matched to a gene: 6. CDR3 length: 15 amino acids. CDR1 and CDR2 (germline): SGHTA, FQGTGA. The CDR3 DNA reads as TGTGCCAGCAGCCTTTCTAGCGGGAGTTCCGGGGAGCTGTTTTTT. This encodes CASSLSSGSSGELFF. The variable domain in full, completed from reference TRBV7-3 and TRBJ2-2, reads GAGVSQTPSNKVTEKGKYVELRCDPISGHTALYWYRQSLGQGPEFLIYFQGTGAADDSGLPNDRFFAVRPEGSVSTLKIQRTERGDSAVYLCASSLSSGSSGELFFGEGSRLTVL.

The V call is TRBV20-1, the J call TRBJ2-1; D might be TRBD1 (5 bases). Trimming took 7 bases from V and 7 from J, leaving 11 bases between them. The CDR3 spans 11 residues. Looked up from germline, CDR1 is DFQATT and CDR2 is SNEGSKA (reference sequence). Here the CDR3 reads CSVRAGNEQFF. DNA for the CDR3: TGCAGTGTCAGGGCCGGGAATGAGCAGTTCTTC.

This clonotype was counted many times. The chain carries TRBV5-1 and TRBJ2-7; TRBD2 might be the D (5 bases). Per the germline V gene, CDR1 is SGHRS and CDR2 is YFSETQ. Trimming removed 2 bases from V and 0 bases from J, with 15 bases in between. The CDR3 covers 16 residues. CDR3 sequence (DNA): TGCGCCAGCAGCTTAACTTCGGACTTGATCTCCTACGAGCAGTACTTC. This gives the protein CASSLTSDLISYEQYF.

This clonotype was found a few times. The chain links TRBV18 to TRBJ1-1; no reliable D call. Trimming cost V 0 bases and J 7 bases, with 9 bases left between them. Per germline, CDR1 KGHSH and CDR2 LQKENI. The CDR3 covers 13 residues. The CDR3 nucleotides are TGTGCCAGCTCACCACCGGTCGGGGATGAAGCTTTCTTT. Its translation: CASSPPVGDEAFF.